This TCR beta chain came from a study of T cells in Graves' hyperthyroidism and ophthalmopathy. Overall study results and limits: Model-based prediction identified ophthalmopathy a median roughly 5.9 months prior to its onset.

RNA transcripts served as the template for amplifying TCR beta CDR3 regions. RT-PCR in the first round (using the HTBI primer set) targeted the TCR CDR3. TCRdb re-analysed the multiplex PCR reads in MiXCR, keeping a single row per CDR3 protein. This table has roughly 600,000 distinct CDR3 sequences, approximately 15% appearing once. Those patients with uncontrolled infection, other autoimmune disease, pregnancy or lactation were excluded. With regard to this clonotype: What it binds is not known.

The origin of this receptor is a woman between 50 and 59 years old with Graves' ophthalmopathy. The sequencing input was blood.

In nucleotides, the CDR3 is TGTGCCAGCAGTCCCCGAGCGGGAATTAACAATGAGCAGTTCTTC. Residues: CASSPRAGINNEQFF. The chain carries TRBV9 and TRBJ2-1; 7 bases fit TRBD2. V was clipped by 5 bases and J by 5 bases; unmatched bases: 10. CDR3 size: 15 residues. Per germline, CDR1 SGDLS and CDR2 YYNGEE.